The clone carrying this TCR beta chain was found a few times. The antigen remains unidentified. The source of the sample is a study of CD8+ T cells in alopecia areata. General study findings and limits: An increase in clonality over normal scalp was evident in lesional scalp, especially alopecia totalis/universalis.

Trimming removed 5 bases from V and 2 bases from J, with 7 bases in between. This CDR3 is 14 amino acids long. Germline V gene lookup returns CDR1 SEHNR and CDR2 FQNEAQ (reference sequence). Reverse transcription of extracted RNA yielded cDNA, which provided the sequencing template. Profiled with immunoSEQ multiplex PCR; TCRdb holds only in-frame clones, not every one. This sample has about 150,000 clones, with 40% to 60% found just once. The sample in question was CD8+ T cells sorted from blood, obtained at week 0. The sequence was obtained from a human donor with alopecia areata. The chain uses TRBV7-9 and TRBJ2-6; the D call may be TRBD1 or TRBD2 (5 bases each). CDR3 DNA sequence: TGTGCCAGCAGCCGGGACGCTGGGGCCAACGTCCTGACTTTC. Its translation is CASSRDAGANVLTF. The full variable domain, in which reference TRBV7-9 and TRBJ2-6 provide the parts outside the CDR3, is DTGVSQNPRHKITKRGQNVTFRCDPISEHNRLYWYRQTLGQGPEFLTYFQNEAQLEKSRLLSDRFSAERPKGSFSTLEIQRTEQGDSAMYLCASSRDAGANVLTFGAGSRLTVL.